The following is a T cell receptor (beta chain) sequence with its context. Its antigen is not known. TCRdb re-analysed the reads in MiXCR, keeping a single row per CDR3 protein. The sample has around 500,000 distinct CDR3 sequences; about 39% are singletons. This specimen comes from a study of T cell repertoires in cytomegalovirus infection. As for the study in general: Based on public TCR beta signatures, there were indications of CMV infection and of a matching HLA type.

General study results and limits: There were HLA-C-restricted CMV-specific TCR beta clonotypes dominating the ex vivo response. Using cumulative public TCR beta family frequency, the authors identified those who carried CMV together with the relevant HLA.

This CDR3 is built from 15 residues. V gave up 4 bases and J gave up 7 bases; unmatched junction bases: 5. The source material was cultured PBMCs, sampled from culture after CMV antigen stimulation. The sequence was obtained from a human donor in good health (CMV status not recorded). Some clones in this sample may be carry-over from other donors' samples. The chain has TRBV12-3 or TRBV12-4 and TRBJ2-1; 12 bases map to TRBD2. CDR3: CASSYVLAGGNEQFF. Written as DNA, the CDR3 is TGTGCCAGCAGTTATGTGCTAGCGGGAGGGAATGAGCAGTTCTTC.